These 22 T cell receptor beta chains were all obtained from the same sample, sequenced in a study of cytomegalovirus exposure and HLA in healthy donors. Sequencing used immunoSEQ multiplex PCR; TCRdb keeps in-frame clones, though not all of them. The profile shows about 70,000 clones, 94% of them singletons. The sequenced sample was PBMCs. The source of these receptors is a man aged 18-30 years in good health and CMV-seropositive.

The chain couples TRBV5-4 to TRBJ2-7; 9 bases are shared with TRBD1. This CDR3 contains 16 residues. Germline V gene sequence: CDR1 SGHNT, CDR2 YYREEE (reference sequence). The J segment lost 5 bases and the V segment lost 5 bases, leaving 14 bases of the junction unmatched. The CDR3 protein is CASRGKADRGMDEQYF. The CDR3 DNA is TGTGCCAGCAGGGGGAAGGCGGACAGGGGTATGGACGAGCAGTACTTC.

The DNA of the CDR3 is TGTGCCAGCTCACTGGGGTCGGACACTCAAGAGACCCAGTACTTC. Translation: CASSLGSDTQETQYF. The rearrangement links TRBV18 to TRBJ2-5; perhaps TRBD1 as D (5 bases). The germline CDR1 and CDR2 sequences are KGHSH and LQKENI. The ends were cut back, 4 bases at V and 2 bases at J, with 14 bases in the middle. The CDR3 is 15 amino acids.

This clone was found once. V usage is TRBV10-2 and J usage is TRBJ1-2; possible D gene TRBD1, 6 bases. The V end lost 6 bases, the J end lost 8 bases, and 16 bases lay between the germline ends. The V gene's germline CDR1 is WSHSY and CDR2 SAAADI. The CDR3 runs to 13 residues. Written as DNA, the CDR3 is TGCGCCAGCAGGTCACAGGGAGTGGACGGCTACACCTTC. This sequence encodes CASRSQGVDGYTF.

The rearrangement links TRBV9 to TRBJ2-3; D is possibly TRBD1 (6 bases). The CDR3 is made up of 16 amino acids. The V gene's germline CDR1 is SGDLS and CDR2 YYNGEE. V shed 4 bases and J shed 2 bases, with 17 bases lying between them. Here the CDR3 DNA reads TGTGCCAGCAGCTACGGGCAGGGGCAATTCACAGATACGCAGTATTTT. It is translated as CASSYGQGQFTDTQYF.

This chain links TRBV15 with TRBJ1-1; D uncertain. The length of the CDR3 is 13 residues. The V end lost 1 base, the J end lost 1 base, and 4 bases lay between the germline ends. The germline V gene has CDR1 LNHNV and CDR2 YYDKDF (reference sequence). CDR3 sequence: CATSRAGNTEAFF. DNA for the CDR3: TGTGCCACCAGCAGAGCGGGGAACACTGAAGCTTTCTTT.

This chain connects TRBV11-3 to TRBJ2-1, with TRBD1 matching 7 bases. J was trimmed by 4 bases and V by 4 bases; bases with no gene match: 7. The germline gives CDR1 SGHNT, CDR2 YENEEA. The CDR3 loop spans 15 amino acids. The CDR3 loop reads CASSSGQRSYNEQFF. The CDR3 DNA sequence: TGTGCCAGCAGCTCGGGACAGAGGAGTTACAATGAGCAGTTCTTC. The entire variable domain, with the rest obtained from reference TRBV11-3 and TRBJ2-1, is as follows: EAGVVQSPRYKIIEKKQPVAFWCNPISGHNTLYWYLQNLGQGPELLIRYENEEAVDDSQLPKDRFSAERLKGVDSTLKIQPAELGDSAVYLCASSSGQRSYNEQFFGPGTRLTVL.

A word on this clone: At one boundary the junction diverges from the germline segment, which might be a read error. The V and J genes are TRBV2 and TRBJ2-5; tentative D call: TRBD2 (6 bases). Germline lookup yields CDR1 SNHLY and CDR2 FYNNEI. The CDR3 sequence is 11 residues long. The CDR3 DNA is TGTGCCAGCAGTGAACTAGCGCCGCTGAACTTC. Translating it yields CASSELAPLNF.

The chain links TRBV19 to TRBJ2-7; D uncertain. In germline, CDR1 is LNHDA, CDR2 SQIVND (reference sequence). V dropped 7 bases and J dropped 2 bases, with 18 bases sitting between them. The CDR3 length is 15 residues. This CDR3 reads CASTPGYPKTYEQYF. In DNA form, the CDR3 reads TGTGCCAGTACCCCCGGGTACCCAAAGACCTACGAGCAGTACTTC.

The rearrangement joins TRBV5-1 to TRBJ2-2; a weak D match, TRBD1 (6 bases). With 3 bases removed from V and 2 bases from J, the gap between germline ends came to 11 bases. This CDR3 comprises 15 residues. Germline CDR1 SGHRS, CDR2 YFSETQ. DNA of the CDR3: TGCGCCAGCAGCTCTGACAGGTCAAACACCGGGGAGCTGTTTTTT. Protein product: CASSSDRSNTGELFF.

The chain employs TRBV6-5 and TRBJ1-4; maybe TRBD1 (5 bases). The CDR3 covers 14 residues. The ends were cut back, 10 bases at V and 5 bases at J, with 17 bases in the middle. Germline loops: CDR1 MNHEY, CDR2 SVGAGI. The CDR3 loop is CATRERQLNEKLFF. CDR3 in DNA: TGTGCCACTAGAGAACGACAGCTGAATGAAAAACTGTTTTTT.

The rearrangement uses TRBV6-5 and TRBJ2-5, with a weak D call TRBD1 (5 bases). The CDR3 has 14 amino acids. Trimming shortened V by 2 bases and J by 4 bases, and 11 bases separated the two germline ends. Germline lookup yields CDR1 MNHEY and CDR2 SVGAGI. The CDR3 DNA reads TGTGCCAGCAGTTACGTCTTGGGGCGAGAGACCCAGTACTTC. Translated: CASSYVLGRETQYF.

The chain couples TRBV30 to TRBJ2-1, with TRBD2 identical over 13 bases. The CDR3 runs to 14 residues. With V trimmed by 3 bases and J by 9 bases, 5 bases remained unmatched. Germline V gene data show CDR1 as GTSNPN and CDR2 as SVGIG (reference sequence). The CDR3 reads CAWRPGLAGFEQFF. The CDR3 nucleotides read TGTGCCTGGAGGCCGGGACTAGCGGGATTTGAGCAGTTCTTC.

The table lists this clone with a count of one. The gene calls are TRBV9 and TRBJ2-5; 13 bases are a match to TRBD2. This CDR3 contains 16 residues. The V and J ends lost 4 bases and 9 bases, in that order; junction bases with no gene match: 12. CDR1 and CDR2 (germline): SGDLS, YYNGEE. In DNA, the CDR3 is TGTGCCAGCAGCTCTACTAGCGGGAGGGCCCTTGTTGCCCAGTACTTC. Translated: CASSSTSGRALVAQYF.

This chain links TRBV5-4 with TRBJ1-1; D may be TRBD1 (5 bases). The germline V and J ends were trimmed by 0 bases and 2 bases, with 11 bases remaining between them. This CDR3 has 15 amino acids. Germline-derived CDR1 and CDR2 are SGHNT and YYREEE (reference sequence). Here the CDR3 reads CASSLAAQGNTEAFF. The CDR3 region has the DNA TGTGCCAGCAGCTTGGCCGCGCAGGGCAACACTGAAGCTTTCTTT.

The chain employs TRBV28 and TRBJ2-7; TRBD1 matches at 11 bases. Germline loops: CDR1 MDHEN, CDR2 SYDVKM. After removal of 6 bases from V and 2 bases from J, the junction contained 3 bases not matched to a gene. CDR3 length: 14 amino acids. This chain's CDR3 is CASSRDRGTYEQYF. The DNA of the CDR3 is TGTGCCAGCAGCCGGGACAGGGGGACCTACGAGCAGTACTTC.

The chain carries TRBV30 and TRBJ1-5; D is undetermined. CDR1 and CDR2 from the germline V gene are GTSNPN and SVGIG (reference sequence). CDR3 length: 13 residues. V dropped 0 bases and J dropped 5 bases, with 8 bases sitting between them. CDR3 protein: CAWSVRGDQPQHF. The CDR3 DNA sequence: TGTGCCTGGAGTGTACGGGGAGATCAGCCCCAGCATTTT.

The V call is TRBV9, the J call TRBJ2-2; no firm D call. V was trimmed by 3 bases and J by 6 bases, leaving 9 bases between them. Germline V gene lookup returns CDR1 SGDLS and CDR2 YYNGEE. This CDR3 has 13 amino acids. The CDR3 reads CASSGVVSGELFF. CDR3 sequence (DNA): TGTGCCAGCAGCGGAGTCGTTTCCGGGGAGCTGTTTTTT.

The rearrangement links TRBV2 to TRBJ2-3; tentative D call: TRBD2 (5 bases). The germline CDR1 and CDR2 sequences are SNHLY and FYNNEI. The CDR3 loop spans 12 amino acids. Trimming removed 4 bases from V and 8 bases from J, with 10 bases in between. DNA for the CDR3: TGTGCCAGCAGTGCACTAGAGGTTACGCAGTATTTT. This translates into CASSALEVTQYF.

The J gene is TRBJ2-2, the V gene TRBV7-2; the match to TRBD2 covers 11 bases. V lost 8 bases and J lost 2; bases outside the gene matches: 4. In germline, CDR1 is SGHTA, CDR2 FQGNSA. The CDR3 runs to 15 residues. Here the CDR3 DNA reads TGTGCCAGCCTGGGACTAGCGGATAACACCGGGGAGCTGTTTTTT. Translation gives CASLGLADNTGELFF.

The V call is TRBV5-1, the J call TRBJ2-1; maybe TRBD1 (5 bases). This CDR3 contains 14 residues. Germline V gives CDR1 SGHRS, CDR2 YFSETQ. V was trimmed by 6 bases and J by 3 bases, leaving 13 bases between them. DNA of the CDR3: TGCGCCAGCACCCCTTGGGGCGGCTACAATGAGCAGTTCTTC. This gives the protein CASTPWGGYNEQFF.

This chain connects TRBV6-1 to TRBJ2-1, with TRBD2 matching 10 bases. The CDR3 covers 15 residues. After removal of 4 bases from V and 6 bases from J, the junction contained 6 bases not matched to a gene. Germline V gene data show CDR1 as MNHNS and CDR2 as SASEGT. CDR3 sequence reads: CASSALAGVGNEQFF. CDR3 nucleotide sequence: TGTGCCAGCAGTGCCCTAGCGGGAGTCGGCAATGAGCAGTTCTTC.

The rearrangement links TRBV10-3 to TRBJ2-7; 7 positions agree with TRBD1. There are 14 residues in the CDR3. The junction had 12 bases not matched to a gene; V was cut back by 8 bases and J by 5 bases. Per germline, CDR1 ENHRY and CDR2 SYGVKD. CDR3 amino acids: CAIGGQSYQNEQYF. CDR3 nucleotides: TGTGCCATCGGGGGACAGTCCTATCAAAACGAGCAGTACTTC.